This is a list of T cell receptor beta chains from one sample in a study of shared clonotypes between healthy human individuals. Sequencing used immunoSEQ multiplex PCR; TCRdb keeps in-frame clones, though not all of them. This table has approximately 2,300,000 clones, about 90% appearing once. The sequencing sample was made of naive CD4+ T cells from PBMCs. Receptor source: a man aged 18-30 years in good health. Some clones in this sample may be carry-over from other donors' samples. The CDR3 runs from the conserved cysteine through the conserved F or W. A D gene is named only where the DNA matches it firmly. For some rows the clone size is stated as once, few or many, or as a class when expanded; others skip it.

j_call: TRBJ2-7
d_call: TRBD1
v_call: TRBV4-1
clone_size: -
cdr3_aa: CASSQVRSGGEQYF
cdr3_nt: TGCGCCAGCAGCCAAGTTAGATCAGGGGGTGAGCAGTACTTC

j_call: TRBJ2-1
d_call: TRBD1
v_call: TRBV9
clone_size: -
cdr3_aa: CASSPQPGQDHNEQFF
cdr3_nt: TGTGCCAGCAGCCCACAGCCGGGACAGGACCACAATGAGCAGTTCTTC

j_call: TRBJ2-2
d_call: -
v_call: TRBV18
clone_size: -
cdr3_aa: CASSPQSAPNTGELFF
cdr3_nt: TGTGCCAGCTCACCACAGAGCGCTCCGAACACCGGGGAGCTGTTTTTT

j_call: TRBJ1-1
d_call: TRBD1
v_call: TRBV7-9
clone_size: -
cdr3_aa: CASSRTGDAEAFF
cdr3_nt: TGTGCCAGCAGCCGGACAGGGGACGCTGAAGCTTTCTTT

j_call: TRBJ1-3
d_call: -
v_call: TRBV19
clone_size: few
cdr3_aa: CASSSSRGGNTIYF
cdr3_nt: TGTGCCAGTAGTTCGAGCCGAGGTGGAAACACCATATATTTT

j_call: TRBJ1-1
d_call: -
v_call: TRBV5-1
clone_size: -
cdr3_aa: CASSFRGLTEAFF
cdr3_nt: TGCGCCAGCAGTTTCCGGGGCCTCACTGAAGCTTTCTTT

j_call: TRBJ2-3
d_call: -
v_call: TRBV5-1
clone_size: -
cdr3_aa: CASSLQQGVPDTQYF
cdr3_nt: TGCGCCAGCAGCTTACAACAGGGTGTTCCAGATACGCAGTATTTT

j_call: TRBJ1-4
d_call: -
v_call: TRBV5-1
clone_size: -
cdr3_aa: CASSFGEGEKLFF
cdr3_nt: TGCGCCAGCAGCTTCGGGGAAGGGGAAAAACTGTTTTTT

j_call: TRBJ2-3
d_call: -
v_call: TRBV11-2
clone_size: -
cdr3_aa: CASSSIDTQYF
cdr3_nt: TGTGCCAGCAGCTCGATAGATACGCAGTATTTT

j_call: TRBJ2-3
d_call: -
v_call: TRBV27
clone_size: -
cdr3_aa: CASSPQVTDTQYF
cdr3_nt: TGTGCCAGCAGTCCACAGGTTACAGATACGCAGTATTTT

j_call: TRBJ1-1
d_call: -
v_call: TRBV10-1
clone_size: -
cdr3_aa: CASSPQVPNTEAFF
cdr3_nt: TGCGCCAGCAGTCCACAGGTACCGAACACTGAAGCTTTCTTT

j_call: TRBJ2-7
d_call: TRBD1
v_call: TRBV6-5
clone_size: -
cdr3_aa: CASRSPYRGLGQYF
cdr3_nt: TGTGCCAGCAGATCCCCCTACAGGGGCCTCGGGCAGTACTTC

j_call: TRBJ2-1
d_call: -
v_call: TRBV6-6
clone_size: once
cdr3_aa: CASRLGTDYNEQFF
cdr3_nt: TGTGCCAGCAGACTCGGGACGGACTACAATGAGCAGTTCTTC

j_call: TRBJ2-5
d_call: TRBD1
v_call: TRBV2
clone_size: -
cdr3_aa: CASNGQGLVGETQYF
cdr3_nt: TGTGCCAGCAACGGACAGGGCCTTGTTGGAGAGACCCAGTACTTC

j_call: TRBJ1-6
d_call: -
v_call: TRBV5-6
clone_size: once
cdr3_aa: CASSLGQQNSPLHF
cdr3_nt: TGTGCCAGCAGCTTGGGCCAGCAAAATTCACCCCTCCACTTT

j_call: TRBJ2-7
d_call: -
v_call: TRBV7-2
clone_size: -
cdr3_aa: CASSLGLAVTYEQYF
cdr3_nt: TGTGCCAGCAGCTTAGGGTTAGCGGTTACCTACGAGCAGTACTTC

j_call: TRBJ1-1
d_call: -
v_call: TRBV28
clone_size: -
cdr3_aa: CASRAQGSTEAFF
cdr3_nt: TGTGCCAGCAGGGCCCAGGGATCCACTGAAGCTTTCTTT

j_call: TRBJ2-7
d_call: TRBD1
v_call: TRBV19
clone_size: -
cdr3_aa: CASKDRTGPYEQYF
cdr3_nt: TGTGCCAGTAAGGATCGGACAGGTCCCTACGAGCAGTACTTC

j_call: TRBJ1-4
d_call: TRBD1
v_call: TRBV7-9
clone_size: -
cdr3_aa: CASSRPGGYPEKLFF
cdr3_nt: TGTGCCAGCAGTCGGCCAGGGGGCTACCCGGAAAAACTGTTTTTT

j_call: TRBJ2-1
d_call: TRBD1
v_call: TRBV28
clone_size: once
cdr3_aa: CASSQTGQGRSNEQFF
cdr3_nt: TGTGCCAGCAGTCAAACGGGACAGGGGCGGTCCAATGAGCAGTTCTTC

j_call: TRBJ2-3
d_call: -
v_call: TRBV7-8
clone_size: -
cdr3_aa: CASSLGQGLRTDTQYF
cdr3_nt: TGTGCCAGCAGCTTAGGCCAGGGGCTGCGCACAGATACGCAGTATTTT

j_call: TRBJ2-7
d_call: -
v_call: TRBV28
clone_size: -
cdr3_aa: CASSPRDGYTTVQYF
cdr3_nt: TGTGCCAGCAGTCCCCGGGACGGGTATACGACGGTGCAGTACTTC

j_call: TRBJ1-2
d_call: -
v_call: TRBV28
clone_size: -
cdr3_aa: CASSLAKGGYTF
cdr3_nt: TGTGCCAGCAGTTTAGCAAAAGGAGGCTACACCTTC

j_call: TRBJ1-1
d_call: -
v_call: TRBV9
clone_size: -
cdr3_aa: CASSVEGTNTEAFF
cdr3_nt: TGTGCCAGCAGCGTAGAGGGGACGAACACTGAAGCTTTCTTT

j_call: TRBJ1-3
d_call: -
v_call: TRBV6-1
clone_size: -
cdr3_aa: CASSGQSSGNTIYF
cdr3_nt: TGTGCCAGCAGTGGACAGAGCTCTGGAAACACCATATATTTT

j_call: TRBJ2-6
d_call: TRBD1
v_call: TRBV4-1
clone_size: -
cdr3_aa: CASSQGTGGLLGANVLTF
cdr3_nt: TGCGCCAGCAGCCAAGGGACAGGGGGCCTTCTGGGGGCCAACGTCCTGACTTTC

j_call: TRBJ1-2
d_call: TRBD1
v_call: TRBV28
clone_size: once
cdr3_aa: CASSSGQGDGYTF
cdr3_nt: TGTGCCAGCAGCTCGGGACAGGGCGATGGCTACACCTTC

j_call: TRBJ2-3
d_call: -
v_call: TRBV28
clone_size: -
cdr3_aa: CASLAGFKTDTQYF
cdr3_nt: TGTGCCAGCCTCGCGGGGTTCAAGACAGATACGCAGTATTTT

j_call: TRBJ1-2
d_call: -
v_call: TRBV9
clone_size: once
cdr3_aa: CASSPTLGTNYGYTF
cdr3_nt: TGTGCCAGCAGCCCGACATTGGGGACCAACTATGGCTACACCTTC

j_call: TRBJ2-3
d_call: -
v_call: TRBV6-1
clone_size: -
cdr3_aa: CASIKEQVSDTQYF
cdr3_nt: TGTGCCAGCATAAAGGAACAGGTTTCAGATACGCAGTATTTT

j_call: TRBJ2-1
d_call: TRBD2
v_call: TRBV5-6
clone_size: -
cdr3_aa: CASSLHLVAGAGEQFF
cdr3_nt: TGTGCCAGCAGCTTGCATTTGGTAGCGGGAGCGGGTGAGCAGTTCTTC

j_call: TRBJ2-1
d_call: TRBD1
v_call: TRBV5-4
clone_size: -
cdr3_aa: CASSLGTGSYNEQFF
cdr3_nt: TGTGCCAGCAGCCTAGGGACAGGCTCCTACAATGAGCAGTTCTTC

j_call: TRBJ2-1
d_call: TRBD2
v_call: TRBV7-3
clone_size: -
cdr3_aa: CASSKSPSGSNEQFF
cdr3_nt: TGTGCCAGCAGTAAAAGTCCTAGCGGGTCCAATGAGCAGTTCTTC

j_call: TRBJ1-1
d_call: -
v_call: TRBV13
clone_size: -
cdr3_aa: CASSSLDRPNTEAFF
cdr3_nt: TGTGCCAGCAGCTCTTTAGACAGGCCGAACACTGAAGCTTTCTTT

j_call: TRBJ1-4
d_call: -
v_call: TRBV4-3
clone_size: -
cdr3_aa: CASRQTLTGTNEKLFF
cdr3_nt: TGCGCCAGCAGACAAACACTGACAGGCACGAATGAAAAACTGTTTTTT

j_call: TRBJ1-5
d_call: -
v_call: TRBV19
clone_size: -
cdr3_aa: CASRKQGYQPQHF
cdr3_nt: TGTGCCAGTAGGAAGCAGGGTTATCAGCCCCAGCATTTT

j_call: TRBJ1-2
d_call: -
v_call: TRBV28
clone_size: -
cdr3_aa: CASSLDEGYQLLGYTF
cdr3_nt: TGTGCCAGCAGTTTAGATGAGGGGTACCAACTACTTGGCTACACCTTC

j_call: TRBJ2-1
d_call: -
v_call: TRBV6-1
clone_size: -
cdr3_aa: CASRGSSYNEQFF
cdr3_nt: TGTGCCAGCAGGGGTTCATCCTACAATGAGCAGTTCTTC

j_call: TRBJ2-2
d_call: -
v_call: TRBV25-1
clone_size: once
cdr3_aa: CASSESGRVNSGELFF
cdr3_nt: TGTGCCAGCAGTGAATCCGGCAGGGTAAACTCCGGGGAGCTGTTTTTT

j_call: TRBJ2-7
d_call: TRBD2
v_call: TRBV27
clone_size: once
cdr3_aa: CASSTPGLALYEQYF
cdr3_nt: TGTGCCAGCAGTACCCCGGGACTAGCTCTCTACGAGCAGTACTTC

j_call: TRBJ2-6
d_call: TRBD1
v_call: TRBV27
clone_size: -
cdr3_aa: CASARQGPTGANVLTF
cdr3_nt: TGTGCCAGCGCCCGACAGGGACCAACAGGGGCCAACGTCCTGACTTTC

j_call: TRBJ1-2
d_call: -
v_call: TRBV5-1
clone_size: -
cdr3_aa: CASSPGAGVGYTF
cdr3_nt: TGCGCCAGCAGCCCCGGGGCAGGGGTTGGCTACACCTTC

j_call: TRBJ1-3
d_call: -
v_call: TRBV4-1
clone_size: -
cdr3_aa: CASSQRMSLRDNTIYF
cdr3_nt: TGCGCCAGCAGCCAAAGGATGTCCCTTCGGGACAACACCATATATTTT

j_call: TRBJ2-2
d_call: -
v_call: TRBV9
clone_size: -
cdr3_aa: CASSVGSFAGELFF
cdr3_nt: TGTGCCAGCAGCGTTGGCAGTTTTGCCGGGGAGCTGTTTTTT

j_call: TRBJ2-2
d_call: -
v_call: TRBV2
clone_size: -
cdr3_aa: CASSDPGPGELFF
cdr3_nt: TGTGCCAGCAGTGATCCGGGTCCCGGGGAGCTGTTTTTT

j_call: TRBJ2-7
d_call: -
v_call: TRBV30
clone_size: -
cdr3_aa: CAWSTSSYEQYF
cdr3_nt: TGTGCCTGGTCGACCAGCTCCTACGAGCAGTACTTC